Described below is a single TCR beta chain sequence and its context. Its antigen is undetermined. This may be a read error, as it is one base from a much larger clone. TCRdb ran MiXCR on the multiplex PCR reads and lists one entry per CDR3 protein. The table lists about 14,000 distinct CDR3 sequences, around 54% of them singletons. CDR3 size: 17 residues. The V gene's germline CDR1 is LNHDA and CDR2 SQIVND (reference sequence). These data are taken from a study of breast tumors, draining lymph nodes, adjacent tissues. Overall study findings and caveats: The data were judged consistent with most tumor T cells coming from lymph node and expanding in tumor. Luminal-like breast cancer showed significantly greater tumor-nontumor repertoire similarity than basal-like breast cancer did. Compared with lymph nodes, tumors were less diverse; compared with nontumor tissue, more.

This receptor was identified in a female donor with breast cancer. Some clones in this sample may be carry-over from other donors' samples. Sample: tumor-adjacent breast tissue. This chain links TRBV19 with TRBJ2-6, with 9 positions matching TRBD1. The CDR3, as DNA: TGTGCCAGTAGTACGCCGGGACAGGGAGCTGGGGCCAACGTCCCGACTTTC. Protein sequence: CASSTPGQGAGANVPTF.